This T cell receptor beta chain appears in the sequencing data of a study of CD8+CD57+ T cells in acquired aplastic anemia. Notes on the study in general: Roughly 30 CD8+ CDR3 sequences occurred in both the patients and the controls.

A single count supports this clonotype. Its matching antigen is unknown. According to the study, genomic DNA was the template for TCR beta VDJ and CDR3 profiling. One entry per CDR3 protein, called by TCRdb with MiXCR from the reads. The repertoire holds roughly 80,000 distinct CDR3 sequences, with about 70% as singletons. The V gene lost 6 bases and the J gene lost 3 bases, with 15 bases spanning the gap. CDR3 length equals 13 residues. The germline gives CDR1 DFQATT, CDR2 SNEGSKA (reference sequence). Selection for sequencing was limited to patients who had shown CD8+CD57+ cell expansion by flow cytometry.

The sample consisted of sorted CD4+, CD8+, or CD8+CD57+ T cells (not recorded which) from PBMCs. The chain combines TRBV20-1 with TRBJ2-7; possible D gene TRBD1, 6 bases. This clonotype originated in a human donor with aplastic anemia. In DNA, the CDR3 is TGCAGTGCGCCCCGGGACACTCACTACGAGCAGTACTTC. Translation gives CSAPRDTHYEQYF.